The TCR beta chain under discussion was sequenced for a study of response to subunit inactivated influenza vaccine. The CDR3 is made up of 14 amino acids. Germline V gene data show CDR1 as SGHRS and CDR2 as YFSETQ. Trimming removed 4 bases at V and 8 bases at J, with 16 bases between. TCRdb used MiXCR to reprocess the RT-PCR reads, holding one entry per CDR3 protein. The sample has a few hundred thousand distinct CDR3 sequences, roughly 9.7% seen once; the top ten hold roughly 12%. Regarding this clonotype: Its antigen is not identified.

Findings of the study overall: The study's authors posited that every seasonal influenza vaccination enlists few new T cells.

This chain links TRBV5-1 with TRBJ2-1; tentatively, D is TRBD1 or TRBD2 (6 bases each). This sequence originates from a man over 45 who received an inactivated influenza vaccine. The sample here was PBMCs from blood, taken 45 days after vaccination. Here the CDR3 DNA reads TGCGCCAGCAGCGGGGGGCCTGGGGTCTATGAGCAGTTCTTC. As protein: CASSGGPGVYEQFF.